These 16 T cell receptor beta chains share one sample of origin, sequenced in a study of T cell repertoires in cytomegalovirus infection. TCRdb recomputed calls from the reads with MiXCR, one row per CDR3 protein. The sample records 700,000 to 900,000 distinct CDR3 sequences, almost 30% being singletons. No antigen has been identified for these receptors. The sample consisted of cultured CD8+ T cells from PBMCs, taken from culture after CMV antigen stimulation. The receptors derive from a human donor in good health (CMV status not recorded). Some clones in this sample may be carry-over from other donors' samples.

The V and J genes are TRBV15 and TRBJ1-1; D is ambiguous. Germline CDR1 reads LNHNV; CDR2 reads YYDKDF (reference sequence). The CDR3 is 12 residues long. Trimming took off 4 bases at V and 4 bases at J, with 7 bases between the two ends. CDR3 DNA: TGTGCCACCAGCATCCCCCCCACTGAAGCTTTCTTT. Translating it yields CATSIPPTEAFF. Supplemented by reference TRBV15 and TRBJ1-1, the full variable domain reads DAMVIQNPRYQVTQFGKPVTLSCSQTLNHNVMYWYQQKSSQAPKLLFHYYDKDFNNEADTPDNFQSRRPNTSFCFLDIRSPGLGDTAMYLCATSIPPTEAFFGQGTRLTVV.

V and J are TRBV7-9 and TRBJ2-3; the match to TRBD1 covers 9 bases. Germline V gene sequence: CDR1 SEHNR, CDR2 FQNEAQ (reference sequence). The length of the CDR3 is 17 residues. With 4 bases clipped from V and 0 bases from J, the junction kept 8 bases outside the gene matches. The CDR3 region has the DNA TGTGCCAGCAGCTCGATTACAGGGGGCCAAAGCACAGATACGCAGTATTTT. Translation: CASSSITGGQSTDTQYF.

The chain uses TRBV7-9 and TRBJ2-7; D is possibly TRBD2 (6 bases). This CDR3 has 13 residues. The germline V gene encodes CDR1 SEHNR and CDR2 FQNEAQ (reference sequence). Trimming took off 5 bases at V and 5 bases at J, with 13 bases between the two ends. The CDR3 loop is CASSPRDSHEQYF. The CDR3 DNA reads TGTGCCAGCAGCCCTCGGGACTCTCACGAGCAGTACTTC.

J is TRBJ2-1 and V is TRBV6-5; TRBD2 matches 9 bases. This CDR3 is 15 amino acids long. After removal of 7 bases from V and 3 bases from J, the junction contained 7 bases not matched to a gene. From germline, CDR1 is MNHEY and CDR2 SVGAGI. CDR3 protein: CASTKGRGGYNEQFF. As DNA, the CDR3 is TGTGCCAGCACTAAGGGGCGGGGGGGCTACAATGAGCAGTTCTTC.

This clonotype came up many times. J is TRBJ1-5 and V is TRBV7-9; D possibly corresponds to TRBD1 (5 bases). The V end lost 4 bases, the J end lost 7 bases, and 11 bases lay between the germline ends. Germline lookup yields CDR1 SEHNR and CDR2 FQNEAQ (reference sequence). The CDR3 totals 13 residues. Here the CDR3 DNA reads TGTGCCAGCAGCTCGGAACCAGGGCAGCCCCAGCATTTT. Protein product: CASSSEPGQPQHF.

This clonotype was found a few times. The J gene is TRBJ1-1, the V gene TRBV7-6; 7 bases line up with TRBD1. Per germline, CDR1 SGHVS and CDR2 FNYEAQ. The CDR3 consists of 18 residues. V trimming: 5 bases; J trimming: 0 bases; junction bases outside the gene matches: 15. The CDR3 DNA reads TGTGCCAGCAGCAGAAGGGGACAGATGGGGGGAATGAACACTGAAGCTTTCTTT. This gives the protein CASSRRGQMGGMNTEAFF.

This chain uses TRBV4-2 with TRBJ1-2; 12 bases align to TRBD1. CDR1 and CDR2 (germline): LGHNA, YNFKEQ. The CDR3 extends over 15 amino acids. With V trimmed by 4 bases and J by 8 bases, 8 bases remained unmatched. The CDR3 spells CASSPRDRGPRGYTF. The CDR3 bases are TGTGCCAGCAGCCCCCGGGACAGGGGGCCGAGGGGCTACACCTTC.

There are many counts of this clonotype. This chain connects TRBV7-2 to TRBJ1-3, with 9 bases fitting TRBD1. With V trimmed by 1 base and J by 4 bases, 8 bases remained unmatched. Germline CDR1 and CDR2: SGHTA and FQGNSA. The CDR3 is 17 residues long. In DNA form, the CDR3 reads TGTGCCAGCAGCTTAGAGCTTCACAGGGGGCCAGGAAACACCATATATTTT. Its protein product is CASSLELHRGPGNTIYF.

The chain links TRBV20-1 to TRBJ2-1, with 13 bases fitting TRBD2. V lost 6 bases, J lost 3 bases, and 5 bases stayed unmatched. CDR1 DFQATT and CDR2 SNEGSKA come from the germline V gene (reference sequence). The CDR3 runs to 15 residues. The CDR3 region has the DNA TGCAGTGCCAGGACTAGCGGGGGCCTCTACAATGAGCAGTTCTTC. This sequence encodes CSARTSGGLYNEQFF.

This clonotype was recorded many times. V is TRBV12-5 and J is TRBJ2-3; D possibly corresponds to TRBD1 (5 bases). Trimming stripped 3 bases from V and 0 bases from J, with 16 bases between. The germline CDR1 and CDR2 sequences are LGHNT and FRNRAP. The CDR3 spans 17 residues. The DNA for the CDR3 is TGTGCTAGTGGTTTTGGCCCCAGACAGACTAGCACAGATACGCAGTATTTT. Its translation is CASGFGPRQTSTDTQYF.

Only one count was recorded for this clonotype. The chain recombines TRBV2 with TRBJ2-1, with 10 nucleotides matching TRBD2. The germline CDR1 and CDR2 sequences are SNHLY and FYNNEI. This CDR3 contains 16 residues. V dropped 5 bases and J dropped 3; count of bases not matched to a gene: 7. CDR3 in amino acids: CASSPEGTSVYNEQFF. The CDR3 nucleotides read TGTGCCAGCAGTCCAGAGGGGACTAGCGTCTACAATGAGCAGTTCTTC.

The rearrangement links TRBV27 to TRBJ1-1; a weak D match, TRBD1 (6 bases). From germline, CDR1 is MNHEY and CDR2 SMNVEV (reference sequence). The CDR3 extends over 14 amino acids. Trimming pared 11 bases from V and 2 bases from J, leaving 18 bases between. The CDR3: CASQRGGFNTEAFF. The CDR3 DNA follows: TGTGCCTCCCAAAGGGGGGGGTTTAACACTGAAGCTTTCTTT.

This clonotype was observed many times. The chain recombines TRBV7-9 with TRBJ1-5; possible D gene TRBD1, 6 bases. The length of the CDR3 is 14 residues. The V end was cut by 6 bases, the J end by 4 bases, with 13 bases between. Germline CDR1 SEHNR, CDR2 FQNEAQ (reference sequence). In nucleotides, the CDR3 is TGTGCCAGCAGTCCGTCACAGGGAAATCAGCCCCAGCATTTT. Translation gives CASSPSQGNQPQHF.

This chain connects TRBV5-4 to TRBJ1-5, with a weak D call TRBD1 (5 bases). Trimming took 9 bases from V and 3 from J, leaving 13 bases between them. The germline V gene encodes CDR1 SGHNT and CDR2 YYREEE (reference sequence). CDR3 length: 13 amino acids. As DNA, the CDR3 is TGTGCCACCCAAGAAGGGGACAATCAGCCCCAGCATTTT. Translating it yields CATQEGDNQPQHF.

The V call is TRBV7-2, the J call TRBJ1-2; 7 positions agree with TRBD1. Trimming at V came to 3 bases and at J to 2 bases, leaving 15 bases not matched to a gene. The CDR3 spans 18 residues. Germline lookup yields CDR1 SGHTA and CDR2 FQGNSA. The CDR3 region is CASSLPRVPGQRNYGYTF. CDR3 nucleotide sequence: TGTGCCAGCAGCTTGCCTAGGGTCCCGGGACAGAGAAACTATGGCTACACCTTC.

The chain has TRBV4-2 and TRBJ2-7; D may be TRBD1 or TRBD2 (5 bases each). The CDR3 covers 17 residues. Per the germline V gene, CDR1 is LGHNA and CDR2 is YNFKEQ. Trimming removed 3 bases from V and 0 bases from J, with 18 bases in between. CDR3 amino acids: CASSQGDSDSFSYEQYF. The CDR3 region has the DNA TGTGCCAGCAGCCAGGGGGATTCCGACTCTTTCTCCTACGAGCAGTACTTC.